The next 18 T cell receptor beta chains were all read from a single sample in a study of T cells in Graves' hyperthyroidism and ophthalmopathy. It was RNA transcripts that yielded the amplified TCR beta CDR3 regions. First-round RT-PCR targeting the TCR CDR3 was performed with the HTBI primer set. TCRdb re-derived calls from the multiplex PCR reads in MiXCR, one entry per CDR3 protein. The sample gives 350,000 to 400,000 distinct CDR3 sequences, just under 15% of which show up once; approximately 30% is in the top ten. The material sequenced was blood. These receptors all come from a woman aged 25 to 45 with Graves' hyperthyroidism.

This clonotype was observed a handful of times. The V gene is TRBV12-3 or TRBV12-4, the J gene TRBJ2-3; 8 bases line up with TRBD1. Trimming removed 4 bases from V and 1 base from J; junction bases left unmatched: 10. The CDR3 is made up of 17 amino acids. The CDR3 nucleotides are TGTGCCAGCAGTTCAACCCAGGGGGCATGGGGCACAGATACGCAGTATTTT. Protein: CASSSTQGAWGTDTQYF.

A note on this clonotype: A much larger clone sits a single nucleotide away, making a read error possible. This chain uses TRBV4-2 with TRBJ2-1; tentatively, D is TRBD2 (6 bases). Germline-derived CDR1 and CDR2 are LGHNA and YNFKEQ. The V end was cut by 4 bases, the J end by 10 bases, with 23 bases between. The CDR3 extends over 16 amino acids. The CDR3, as DNA: TGTGCCAGCAGCCCCCGATCGGAGGGGCGGACCTACGAGCAGTTCTTC. It is translated as CASSPRSEGRTYEQFF.

This clonotype has at least ten counts. The chain employs TRBV28 and TRBJ2-1, with TRBD2 as a possible D gene (6 bases). Germline CDR1 and CDR2: MDHEN and SYDVKM. Between the trimmed V and J ends, which lost 5 bases and 4 bases, there was a span of 12 bases. The CDR3 has 14 residues. CDR3 sequence reads: CASSLLGGYNEQFF. CDR3 in DNA: TGTGCCAGCAGTCTCCTTGGGGGGTACAATGAGCAGTTCTTC.

V gene TRBV10-3 combines with J gene TRBJ1-3; 7 positions agree with TRBD1. Germline V gene data show CDR1 as ENHRY and CDR2 as SYGVKD. The junction had 13 bases not matched to a gene; V was cut back by 4 bases and J by 4 bases. CDR3 size: 17 residues. CDR3 loop: CAISGSPLPTGGNTIYF. CDR3 bases: TGTGCCATCAGTGGTTCCCCCCTACCGACAGGGGGAAACACCATATATTTT.

This clonotype was recorded at least ten times. The chain recombines TRBV20-1 with TRBJ2-7; D possibly matches TRBD1 or TRBD2 (5 bases each). Germline CDR1 reads DFQATT; CDR2 reads SNEGSKA (reference sequence). Between the trimmed V and J ends, which lost 2 bases and 1 base, there was a span of 15 bases. The CDR3 covers 15 residues. In DNA form, the CDR3 reads TGCAGTGCTAGAAAACCGGGACGGAAATCCTACGAGCAGTACTTC. Protein: CSARKPGRKSYEQYF.

In its sample, this clonotype was seen many times. The chain combines TRBV9 with TRBJ1-1, with D possibly matching TRBD1 (5 bases). This CDR3 has 15 residues. The V and J ends lost 4 bases and 6 bases respectively, with 19 bases between them. CDR1 SGDLS and CDR2 YYNGEE come from the germline V gene. Written as DNA, the CDR3 is TGTGCCAGCAGCAAACGGACACCCAGACGGCCTGAAGCTTTCTTT. It translates to CASSKRTPRRPEAFF.

The chain is built from TRBV15 and TRBJ2-1, with D perhaps matching TRBD2 (6 bases). Trimming pared 3 bases from V and 3 bases from J, leaving 12 bases between. The CDR3 consists of 15 residues. Looked up from germline, CDR1 is LNHNV and CDR2 is YYDKDF (reference sequence). CDR3 region: CATSSAGTDYNEQFF. The CDR3 bases are TGTGCCACCAGCAGCGCCGGGACTGACTACAATGAGCAGTTCTTC.

This clonotype occurred many times. The genes are TRBV5-4 and TRBJ2-7; TRBD2 might be the D (6 bases). This CDR3 is built from 15 residues. Trimming removed 4 bases from V and 0 bases from J, with 14 bases in between. Germline lookup yields CDR1 SGHNT and CDR2 YYREEE (reference sequence). The CDR3 protein is CASSAGTSSSYEQYF. CDR3 nucleotide sequence: TGTGCCAGCAGCGCGGGGACTTCGAGCTCCTACGAGCAGTACTTC.

V usage is TRBV19 and J usage is TRBJ2-1, with TRBD2 as a possible D gene (6 bases). This CDR3 is built from 14 residues. Looked up from germline, CDR1 is LNHDA and CDR2 is SQIVND (reference sequence). V was clipped by 3 bases and J by 2 bases, with 8 bases between them. CDR3 nucleotide sequence: TGTGCCAGTAGTATCACGGGGGCCTACAATGAGCAGTTCTTC. It yields the protein CASSITGAYNEQFF.

The chain combines TRBV25-1 with TRBJ2-7, with a weak D call TRBD2 (6 bases). The CDR3 covers 15 residues. Germline assignment: CDR1 MGHDK and CDR2 SYGVNS. The germline V and J ends were trimmed by 1 base and 4 bases, with 14 bases remaining between them. The CDR3, as DNA: TGTGCCAGCAGTGAATTGGGCAGGGAGGTTTACGAGCAGTACTTC. Translated: CASSELGREVYEQYF.

This clonotype was seen more than once but under ten times. The chain has TRBV30 and TRBJ2-7; a possible D gene is TRBD1 (6 bases). This CDR3 contains 13 residues. The ends were cut back, 5 bases at V and 1 base at J, with 12 bases in the middle. CDR1 is GTSNPN, CDR2 SVGIG, per germline (reference sequence). This chain's CDR3 is CAWETGLSYEQYF. In DNA, the CDR3 is TGTGCCTGGGAGACAGGACTTTCCTACGAGCAGTACTTC.

This clonotype was recorded a few times. The chain carries TRBV29-1 and TRBJ1-2; 12 nucleotides line up with TRBD1. CDR3 length equals 17 residues. Germline CDR1 reads SQVTM; CDR2 reads ANQGSEA. After removal of 4 bases from V and 8 bases from J, the junction contained 17 bases not matched to a gene. CDR3 loop: CSVGGPPGQGASGGYTF. The DNA for the CDR3 is TGCAGCGTTGGAGGACCGCCGGGACAGGGGGCGTCGGGAGGCTACACCTTC. The full variable domain, completed using reference TRBV29-1 and TRBJ1-2, is SAVISQKPSRDICQRGTSLTIQCQVDSQVTMMFWYRQQPGQSLTLIATANQGSEATYESGFVIDKFPISRPNLTFSTLTVSNMSPEDSSIYLCSVGGPPGQGASGGYTFGSGTRLTVV.

This clonotype was recorded many times. The V call is TRBV15, the J call TRBJ2-5; TRBD1 agrees at 8 bases. The length of the CDR3 is 15 residues. Germline CDR1 LNHNV, CDR2 YYDKDF (reference sequence). Unmatched junction bases numbered 7, after V lost 0 bases and J lost 7 bases. The CDR3 bases are TGTGCCACCAGCAGAGATAAAACAGGGGGTGTGACCCAGTACTTC. Its protein is CATSRDKTGGVTQYF.

J is TRBJ1-2 and V is TRBV29-1, with no clear D. This CDR3 has 12 amino acids. V gave up 4 bases and J gave up 6 bases, with 12 bases separating them. CDR1 and CDR2 (germline): SQVTM, ANQGSEA. CDR3 sequence reads: CSVATLRDGYTF. CDR3 DNA: TGCAGCGTTGCTACCCTTAGGGATGGCTACACCTTC.

This clonotype was seen more than once but under ten times. J is TRBJ1-5 and V is TRBV6-1, with a possible D match to TRBD1 (5 bases). Between the trimmed V and J ends, which lost 6 bases and 9 bases, there was a span of 18 bases. The CDR3 has 14 residues. CDR1 is MNHNS and CDR2 is SASEGT in the germline V gene. The CDR3: CASRETGDRGPQHF. CDR3 DNA: TGTGCCAGCAGGGAAACAGGCGACCGGGGGCCCCAGCATTTT.

This clonotype came up a few times. The V call is TRBV7-3, the J call TRBJ1-1; D unresolved. V dropped 3 bases and J dropped 4 bases, with 9 bases sitting between them. This CDR3 is 13 amino acids long. CDR1 SGHTA and CDR2 FQGTGA come from the germline V gene. CDR3 protein: CASSFDGSTEAFF. CDR3 in DNA: TGTGCCAGCAGCTTCGACGGAAGCACTGAAGCTTTCTTT.

The chain employs TRBV6-1 and TRBJ2-2, with 9 bases matching TRBD2. In germline, CDR1 is MNHNS, CDR2 SASEGT. V lost 7 bases and J lost 6; bases outside the gene matches: 15. The CDR3 length is 17 residues. For the CDR3, the DNA is TGTGCCAGCACACCGAAGGGGGGGCTAGCGGGGCCCGGGGAGCTGTTTTTT. It yields the protein CASTPKGGLAGPGELFF.

This clonotype came up many times. J is TRBJ1-1 and V is TRBV18, with D hard to call. CDR3 length: 14 amino acids. Germline V gene sequence: CDR1 KGHSH, CDR2 LQKENI. Trimming removed 2 bases at V and 1 base at J, with 8 bases between. The DNA of the CDR3 is TGTGCCAGCTCACCAGAGAGTTCGAACACTGAAGCTTTCTTT. Protein: CASSPESSNTEAFF.